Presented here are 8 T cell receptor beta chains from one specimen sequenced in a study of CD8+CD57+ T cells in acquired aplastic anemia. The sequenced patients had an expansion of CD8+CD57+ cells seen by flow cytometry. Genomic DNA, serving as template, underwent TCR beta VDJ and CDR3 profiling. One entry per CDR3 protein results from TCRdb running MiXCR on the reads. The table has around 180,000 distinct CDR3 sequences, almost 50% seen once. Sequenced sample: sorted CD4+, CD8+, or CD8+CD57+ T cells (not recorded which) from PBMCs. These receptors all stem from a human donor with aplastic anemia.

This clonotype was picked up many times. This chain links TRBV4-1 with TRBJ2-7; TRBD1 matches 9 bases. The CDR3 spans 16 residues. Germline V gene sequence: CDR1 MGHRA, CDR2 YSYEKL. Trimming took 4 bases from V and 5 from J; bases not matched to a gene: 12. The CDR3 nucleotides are TGCGCCAGCAGCCTTAGGACGGGACAGGGCACCCACGAGCAGTACTTC. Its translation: CASSLRTGQGTHEQYF.

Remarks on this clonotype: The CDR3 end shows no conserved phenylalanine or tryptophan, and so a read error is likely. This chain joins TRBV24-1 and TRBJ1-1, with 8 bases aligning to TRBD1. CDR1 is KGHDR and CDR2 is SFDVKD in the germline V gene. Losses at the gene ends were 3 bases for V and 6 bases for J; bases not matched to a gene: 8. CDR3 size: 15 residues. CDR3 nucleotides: TGTGCCACCAGTGATCCGAGGACAGGGCGGGCTGAAGCTTTCATT. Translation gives CATSDPRTGRAEAFI.

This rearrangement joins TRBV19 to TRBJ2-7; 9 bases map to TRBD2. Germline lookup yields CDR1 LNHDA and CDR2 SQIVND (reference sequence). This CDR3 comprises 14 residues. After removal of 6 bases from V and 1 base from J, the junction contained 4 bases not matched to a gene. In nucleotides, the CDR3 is TGTGCCAGTAGCAGCGGACTAGCGTCCTACGAGCAGTACTTC. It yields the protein CASSSGLASYEQYF.

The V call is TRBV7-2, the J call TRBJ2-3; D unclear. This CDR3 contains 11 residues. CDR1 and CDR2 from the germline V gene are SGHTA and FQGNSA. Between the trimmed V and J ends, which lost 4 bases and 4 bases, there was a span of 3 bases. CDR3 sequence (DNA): TGTGCCAGCAGCTCCTCAGATACGCAGTATTTT. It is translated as CASSSSDTQYF. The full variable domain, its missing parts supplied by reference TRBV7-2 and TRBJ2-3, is GAGVSQSPSNKVTEKGKDVELRCDPISGHTALYWYRQSLGQGLEFLIYFQGNSAPDKSGLPSDRFSAERTGGSVSTLTIQRTQQEDSAVYLCASSSSDTQYFGPGTRLTVL.

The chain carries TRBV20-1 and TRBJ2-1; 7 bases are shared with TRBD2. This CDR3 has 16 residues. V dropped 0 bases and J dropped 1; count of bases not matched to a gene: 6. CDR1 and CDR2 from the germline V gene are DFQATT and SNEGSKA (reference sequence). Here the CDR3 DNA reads TGCAGTGCTAGAGATGGAGGGCGGGGGTCCTACAATGAGCAGTTCTTC. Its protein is CSARDGGRGSYNEQFF.

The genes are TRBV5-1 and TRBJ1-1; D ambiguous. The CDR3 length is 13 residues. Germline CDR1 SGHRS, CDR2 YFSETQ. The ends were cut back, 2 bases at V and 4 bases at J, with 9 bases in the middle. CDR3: CASSFGSRTEAFF. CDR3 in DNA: TGCGCCAGCAGCTTCGGATCCCGCACTGAAGCTTTCTTT.

CDR3 DNA sequence: TGTGCCAGCAGCTCCTCGATCTCTGGAAACACCATATATTTT. It yields the protein CASSSSISGNTIYF. The chain uses TRBV7-9 and TRBJ1-3; D is undetermined. Deletions cut 4 bases from V and 0 bases from J, with 7 bases between. The CDR3 totals 14 residues. Germline V gene sequence: CDR1 SEHNR, CDR2 FQNEAQ (reference sequence).

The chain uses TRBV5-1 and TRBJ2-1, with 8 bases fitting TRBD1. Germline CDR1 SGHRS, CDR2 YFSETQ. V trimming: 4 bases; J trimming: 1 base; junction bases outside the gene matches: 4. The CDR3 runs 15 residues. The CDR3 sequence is CASSRGQESYNEQFF. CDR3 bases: TGCGCCAGCAGCCGGGGACAGGAGTCCTACAATGAGCAGTTCTTC.